One and the same sample provided the 18 T cell receptor beta chains below, sequenced in a study of cytomegalovirus exposure and HLA in healthy donors. PCR used 60 Vbeta primers and 13 Jbeta primers. Using immunoSEQ multiplex PCR, the repertoire was profiled, and TCRdb retains in-frame clones only, with some absent. This table holds about 160,000 clones, approximately 78% found once. The sample taken for sequencing was PBMCs. These receptors were obtained from a girl aged 2 to 9 in good health and CMV-seropositive.

This chain's CDR3 is CASSLGGIQGDEQYF. The CDR3 DNA sequence: TGCGCCAGCAGCTTGGGGGGTATTCAGGGGGACGAGCAGTACTTC. V gene TRBV5-1 combines with J gene TRBJ2-7; 7 nucleotides line up with TRBD1. Trimming removed 0 bases from V and 5 bases from J; junction bases left unmatched: 8. CDR3 length equals 15 residues. The V gene's germline CDR1 is SGHRS and CDR2 YFSETQ.

This chain uses TRBV5-4 with TRBJ2-3, with 7 bases lining up with TRBD1. The CDR3 runs 16 residues. Germline trimming cut 0 bases from V and 1 base from J; bases unmatched to any gene: 5. The V gene's germline CDR1 is SGHNT and CDR2 YYREEE (reference sequence). DNA for the CDR3: TGTGCCAGCAGCTTGGCCAACGGACAGGGCACAGATACGCAGTATTTT. The encoded protein is CASSLANGQGTDTQYF.

The chain employs TRBV21-1 and TRBJ2-4; TRBD2 was called by the table and not checked on the DNA. TRBV21-1 is a listed pseudogene. The CDR3 covers 21 residues. CDR3 nucleotides: TGTGCCAGCAGCAATTGCTTAGGGACTAGCGGGAGGTGGAGGGCCAAAAACATTCAGTACTTC. Protein sequence: CASSNCLGTSGRWRAKNIQYF.

The chain couples TRBV27 to TRBJ2-7; 7 bases match TRBD2. Germline V gene lookup returns CDR1 MNHEY and CDR2 SMNVEV (reference sequence). V was clipped by 2 bases and J by 2 bases; unmatched bases: 9. This CDR3 has 16 amino acids. The CDR3 DNA follows: TGTGCCAGCAGTTTAGTTCATCCTAGCGGACCCTACGAGCAGTACTTC. It specifies CASSLVHPSGPYEQYF.

The chain recombines TRBV5-4 with TRBJ2-7; D possibly corresponds to TRBD1 (5 bases). This CDR3 comprises 15 residues. CDR1 is SGHNT and CDR2 is YYREEE in the germline V gene (reference sequence). Trimming shortened V by 0 bases and J by 3 bases, and 13 bases separated the two germline ends. CDR3 protein: CASSLDGRADYEQYF. The CDR3 coding sequence is TGTGCCAGCAGCTTGGACGGCAGGGCGGACTACGAGCAGTACTTC.

This chain links TRBV14 with TRBJ2-7; D ambiguous. The CDR3 is 11 amino acids. V was cut by 2 bases and J by 6 bases, with 5 bases left in between. Germline assignment: CDR1 SGHDN and CDR2 FVKESK. CDR3 amino acids: CASSQSFEQYF. CDR3 nucleotide sequence: TGTGCCAGCAGCCAATCGTTCGAGCAGTACTTC. The full variable domain, in which reference TRBV14 and TRBJ2-7 provide the parts outside the CDR3, is EAGVTQFPSHSVIEKGQTVTLRCDPISGHDNLYWYRRVMGKEIKFLLHFVKESKQDESGMPNNRFLAERTGGTYSTLKVQPAELEDSGVYFCASSQSFEQYFGPGTRLTVT.

Only one count was recorded for this clone. This chain uses TRBV18 with TRBJ2-7; unclear D gene. V lost 1 base and J 1 base, leaving 5 bases between the germline ends. Germline V gene data show CDR1 as KGHSH and CDR2 as LQKENI. This CDR3 region has 13 residues. This CDR3 is CASSPLSSYEQYF. DNA for the CDR3: TGTGCCAGCTCACCACTTTCGTCCTACGAGCAGTACTTC.

This clone was counted a single time. This chain uses TRBV28 with TRBJ2-7, with D possibly matching TRBD1 (5 bases). This CDR3 is 14 amino acids long. From germline, CDR1 is MDHEN and CDR2 SYDVKM. The V end was cut by 0 bases, the J end by 0 bases, with 6 bases between. The CDR3 loop is CASSLWGPSYEQYF. The CDR3 nucleotides read TGTGCCAGCAGTTTATGGGGGCCCTCCTACGAGCAGTACTTC.

The chain recombines TRBV10-2 with TRBJ2-3; TRBD2 might be the D (6 bases). V was cut by 4 bases and J by 1 base, with 15 bases left in between. Looked up from germline, CDR1 is WSHSY and CDR2 is SAAADI. There are 16 residues in the CDR3. This CDR3 is CASSGGERAGTDTQYF. The CDR3 region has the DNA TGCGCCAGCAGTGGGGGCGAGCGGGCGGGCACAGATACGCAGTATTTT.

The sample holds a few counts of this clone. This chain uses TRBV5-1 with TRBJ2-7, with 9 bases fitting TRBD1. Germline CDR1 and CDR2: SGHRS and YFSETQ. V gave up 2 bases and J gave up 1 base; unmatched junction bases: 4. The CDR3 runs to 15 residues. The CDR3 is CASSFTGGASYEQYF. The CDR3 DNA reads as TGCGCCAGCAGCTTTACAGGGGGCGCGTCCTACGAGCAGTACTTC.

CDR3 in amino acids: CSVEPGSNTEAFF. CDR3 nucleotides: TGCAGCGTTGAACCGGGTTCGAACACTGAAGCTTTCTTT. This chain links TRBV29-1 with TRBJ1-1; no reliable D call. Germline V gene lookup returns CDR1 SQVTM and CDR2 ANQGSEA. CDR3 length: 13 residues. V was cut by 2 bases and J by 1 base, with 8 bases left in between.

The chain couples TRBV29-1 to TRBJ2-3; 12 positions match TRBD2. Per germline, CDR1 SQVTM and CDR2 ANQGSEA. J was trimmed by 2 bases and V by 7 bases; bases with no gene match: 13. This CDR3 comprises 17 residues. CDR3 residues: CSAAGLAGPSPTDTQYF. CDR3 coding DNA: TGCAGCGCAGCAGGACTAGCGGGGCCCTCCCCCACAGATACGCAGTATTTT.

The CDR3 nucleotides are TGTGCCAGCAGCTTGGTTCTGTCCGGGGAGCTGTTTTTT. Translated: CASSLVLSGELFF. V is TRBV5-6 and J is TRBJ2-2, with D hard to call. The CDR3 runs 13 residues. Trimming took off 0 bases at V and 6 bases at J, with 6 bases between the two ends. Germline lookup yields CDR1 SGHDT and CDR2 YYEEEE.

The chain uses TRBV7-2 and TRBJ2-1, with 9 bases identical to TRBD2. J was trimmed by 4 bases and V by 5 bases; bases with no gene match: 6. Germline V CDR1 and CDR2: SGHTA, FQGNSA. The CDR3 is 15 residues long. This chain's CDR3 is CASSTTAGGYNEQFF. The DNA of the CDR3 is TGTGCCAGCAGCACTACAGCGGGAGGTTACAATGAGCAGTTCTTC.

The DNA for the CDR3 is TGCGCCAGTAGTTTTGACAGCTACGAGCAGTACTTC. This encodes CASSFDSYEQYF. The rearrangement links TRBV5-1 to TRBJ2-7; perhaps TRBD1 as D (5 bases). The CDR3 contains 12 residues. Germline V gene lookup returns CDR1 SGHRS and CDR2 YFSETQ. Trimming cost V 8 bases and J 3 bases, with 12 bases left between them.

The chain uses TRBV20-1 and TRBJ2-5; the D is unclear. V lost 6 bases and J lost 4, with 9 bases in between. The length of the CDR3 is 11 residues. Per germline, CDR1 DFQATT and CDR2 SNEGSKA (reference sequence). Here the CDR3 DNA reads TGCAGTGCCCGAGGTCGAGAGACCCAGTACTTC. Protein sequence: CSARGRETQYF.

V and J are TRBV6-1 and TRBJ2-7; 12 bases map to TRBD2. CDR1 and CDR2 (germline): MNHNS, SASEGT. V was clipped by 3 bases and J by 2 bases; unmatched bases: 5. The CDR3 has 16 residues. CDR3 in DNA: TGTGCCAGCAGTGAGGGACTAGCGGGTGGAGCCTACGAGCAGTACTTC. It yields the protein CASSEGLAGGAYEQYF.

The CDR3 DNA reads as TGCGCCAGCAGTCTAACGGGACTAAGCGGAGAGACCCAGTACTTC. It yields the protein CASSLTGLSGETQYF. V and J are TRBV4-1 and TRBJ2-5; 7 nucleotides line up with TRBD2. The junction had 11 bases not matched to a gene; V was cut back by 6 bases and J by 4 bases. CDR3 size: 15 residues. The germline CDR1 and CDR2 sequences are MGHRA and YSYEKL.